The rows below give T cell receptor beta chains drawn from one sample of a study of T-cell memory formation after mild COVID-19. A single record per CDR3 protein comes from TCRdb applying MiXCR to the 5' RACE reads. The sample consists of about half a million distinct CDR3 sequences, around a sixth of them appearing once. Sequences were obtained from PBMCs or a T cell subset sorted from them (not recorded which). Every receptor here comes from an adult woman who had mild COVID-19 (a few samples of this study predate the infection). Cell type and time point are not known. Both conserved end residues are part of each CDR3. Fields, in order: V gene, CDR3 length, clone size, D gene, J gene, CDR3 protein, CDR3 DNA. A D gene is named only where the DNA matches it firmly. Size values are once, few and many counts, or a class for expanded clones, and some rows have none.

V: TRBV14; length: 13; size: few; D: -; J: TRBJ1-1; CDR3: CASSQGFNTEAFF; DNA: TGTGCCAGCAGCCAAGGTTTTAACACTGAAGCTTTCTTT
V: TRBV5-5; length: 15; size: -; D: -; J: TRBJ2-1; CDR3: CASSLEGVAYNEQFF; DNA: TGTGCCAGCAGCTTGGAGGGAGTAGCCTACAATGAGCAGTTCTTC
V: TRBV20-1; length: 15; size: -; D: TRBD1; J: TRBJ1-1; CDR3: CSAPNRGTMNTEAFF; DNA: TGCAGTGCTCCCAACAGGGGGACCATGAACACTGAAGCTTTCTTT
V: TRBV5-1; length: 15; size: -; D: TRBD1; J: TRBJ1-2; CDR3: CASSPGQGDDYGYTF; DNA: TGCGCCAGCAGCCCCGGACAGGGTGATGACTATGGCTACACCTTC
V: TRBV20-1; length: 16; size: few; D: -; J: TRBJ2-1; CDR3: CSASRSQGGSYNEQFF; DNA: TGCAGTGCTAGCCGGTCTCAGGGGGGCTCCTACAATGAGCAGTTCTTC
V: TRBV4-3; length: 16; size: -; D: -; J: TRBJ1-5; CDR3: CASSQEVLPPGRPQHF; DNA: TGCGCCAGCAGCCAAGAGGTGCTTCCCCCCGGTCGGCCCCAGCATTTT
V: TRBV5-4; length: 14; size: few; D: -; J: TRBJ2-1; CDR3: CASSLVGRNNEQFF; DNA: TGTGCCAGCAGCTTGGTGGGACGGAACAATGAGCAGTTCTTC
V: TRBV6-6; length: 15; size: -; D: TRBD1; J: TRBJ2-7; CDR3: CASRPLQGAGNEQYF; DNA: TGTGCCAGCAGACCCTTACAGGGGGCGGGGAACGAGCAGTACTTC
V: TRBV20-1; length: 17; size: -; D: -; J: TRBJ2-1; CDR3: CSARVQTGSSSYNEQFF; DNA: TGCAGTGCTAGAGTTCAGACGGGATCAAGCTCCTACAATGAGCAGTTCTTC
V: TRBV7-2; length: 11; size: -; D: -; J: TRBJ2-1; CDR3: CASGVWREQFF; DNA: TGTGCCAGCGGTGTGTGGCGCGAGCAGTTCTTC
V: TRBV7-9; length: 14; size: -; D: -; J: TRBJ2-7; CDR3: CASSPKAVRYEQYF; DNA: TGTGCCAGCAGCCCCAAGGCAGTGAGATACGAGCAGTACTTC
V: TRBV4-1; length: 16; size: -; D: -; J: TRBJ1-1; CDR3: CASSQVRDGSRAEAFF; DNA: TGCGCCAGCAGCCAGGTACGGGACGGTAGTCGCGCTGAAGCTTTCTTT
V: TRBV9; length: 19; size: -; D: TRBD2; J: TRBJ2-1; CDR3: CASSVGSGLGTSIYNEQFF; DNA: TGTGCCAGCAGCGTAGGAAGTGGCCTAGGGACTAGCATCTACAATGAGCAGTTCTTC
V: TRBV7-9; length: 15; size: -; D: TRBD1; J: TRBJ2-7; CDR3: CASTKGQGASYEQYF; DNA: TGTGCCAGCACCAAGGGACAGGGGGCCTCCTACGAGCAGTACTTC
V: TRBV6-5; length: 14; size: -; D: -; J: TRBJ2-5; CDR3: CASSYEGSGETQYF; DNA: TGTGCCAGCAGTTACGAGGGGTCGGGAGAGACCCAGTACTTC
V: TRBV7-6; length: 16; size: -; D: -; J: TRBJ2-5; CDR3: CASSSIGPGLGETQYF; DNA: TGTGCCAGCAGCTCCATCGGGCCTGGTTTGGGAGAGACCCAGTACTTC
V: TRBV7-2; length: 17; size: -; D: TRBD2; J: TRBJ2-3; CDR3: CASSLKAGGPGTDTQYF; DNA: TGTGCCAGCAGCTTAAAGGCGGGAGGGCCAGGGACAGATACGCAGTATTTT
V: TRBV29-1; length: 14; size: few; D: -; J: TRBJ1-4; CDR3: CSVVGPGQSEKLFF; DNA: TGCAGCGTTGTTGGGCCCGGACAGTCTGAAAAACTGTTTTTT
V: TRBV11-2; length: 16; size: -; D: -; J: TRBJ2-1; CDR3: CASTNTGFGGRGEQFF; DNA: TGTGCCAGCACCAATACTGGCTTTGGAGGGCGAGGTGAGCAGTTCTTC
V: TRBV6-6; length: 13; size: -; D: -; J: TRBJ2-1; CDR3: CASRFWEKGEQFF; DNA: TGTGCCAGCAGATTTTGGGAAAAGGGGGAGCAGTTCTTC
V: TRBV7-3; length: 16; size: -; D: -; J: TRBJ2-7; CDR3: CASRSLLDHNVPEQYF; DNA: TGTGCCAGCAGATCACTACTAGATCACAACGTTCCCGAGCAGTACTTC
V: TRBV5-1; length: 15; size: many; D: -; J: TRBJ2-5; CDR3: CASSEIPGEGKTQYF; DNA: TGCGCCAGCAGCGAAATTCCGGGAGAGGGAAAGACCCAGTACTTC
V: TRBV7-9; length: 15; size: few; D: TRBD1; J: TRBJ1-1; CDR3: CASSLGQAKDTEAFF; DNA: TGTGCCAGCAGCCTGGGACAGGCAAAGGACACTGAAGCTTTCTTT
V: TRBV7-9; length: 14; size: few; D: -; J: TRBJ2-7; CDR3: CASSLASSNYEQYF; DNA: TGTGCCAGCAGCTTGGCTTCGAGCAATTACGAGCAGTACTTC
V: TRBV7-8; length: 16; size: few; D: -; J: TRBJ2-1; CDR3: CASSLVLWGEYNEQFF; DNA: TGTGCCAGCAGCTTAGTGTTGTGGGGGGAGTACAATGAGCAGTTCTTC
V: TRBV25-1; length: 10; size: few; D: -; J: TRBJ2-3; CDR3: CASREGAQYF; DNA: TGTGCCAGCAGGGAAGGGGCGCAGTATTTT
V: TRBV5-5; length: 15; size: few; D: TRBD2; J: TRBJ2-3; CDR3: CASSGGLAKADTQYF; DNA: TGTGCCAGCAGCGGGGGACTAGCGAAGGCAGATACGCAGTATTTT
V: TRBV15; length: 12; size: few; D: -; J: TRBJ2-1; CDR3: CATGGSVNEQFF; DNA: TGTGCCACCGGGGGCTCGGTCAATGAGCAGTTCTTC
V: TRBV5-1; length: 12; size: -; D: -; J: TRBJ2-3; CDR3: CASSFEGTEQYF; DNA: TGCGCCAGCAGCTTCGAAGGGACGGAGCAGTATTTT